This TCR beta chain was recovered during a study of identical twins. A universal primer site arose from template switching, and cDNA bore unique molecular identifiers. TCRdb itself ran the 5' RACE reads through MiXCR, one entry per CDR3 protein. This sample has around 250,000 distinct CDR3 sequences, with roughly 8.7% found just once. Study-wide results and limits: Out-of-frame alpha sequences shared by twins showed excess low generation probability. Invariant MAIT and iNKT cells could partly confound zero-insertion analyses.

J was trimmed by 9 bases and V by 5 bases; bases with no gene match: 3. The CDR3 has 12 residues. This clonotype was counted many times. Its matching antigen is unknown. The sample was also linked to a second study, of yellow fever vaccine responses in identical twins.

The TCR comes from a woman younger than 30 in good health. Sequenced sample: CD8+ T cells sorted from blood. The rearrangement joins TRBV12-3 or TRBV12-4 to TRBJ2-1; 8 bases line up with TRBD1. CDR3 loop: CASSLTGGEQFF. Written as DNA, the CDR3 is TGTGCCAGCAGTCTTACAGGGGGTGAGCAGTTCTTC.